Sequencing of this TCR beta chain was carried out in a study of neurological immune-mediated disorders (dated by TCRdb to between 2018 and 2020). Regarding the research as a whole: Among the approximately 34 multiple sclerosis patients, relapsing-remitting MS was present in some 31 and secondary progressive MS was present in 3. The study compared peripheral blood TCR-beta repertoires of HTLV-I-associated myelopathy (HAM/TSP) patients, multiple sclerosis patients and healthy controls using UMI-based sequencing. Longitudinal samples, technical triplicates and paired sorted CD4+ and CD8+ T-cell subsets, alongside PBMC samples, were included among the roughly 97 TCR-beta libraries. Of the approximately 66 subjects in the cohort, some 15 were HAM/TSP patients, roughly 35 were multiple sclerosis patients, and about 20 were healthy controls. Summary of the overall study and its limitations: In a phylogenetic analysis, the repertoires of 18 out of 34 MS patients fell into a single cluster of related CDR3 sequences, pointing to a possible signature at the repertoire level. No clinical or MRI features were associated with the MS cluster, and the authors said that larger cohorts are needed. Expanded clones from different subjects shared no identical CDR3 amino acid sequences, which suggests that TCR-beta repertoires were private in all groups. TCR clonal expansion was greatest in HAM/TSP patients and smallest in MS patients, who ranked below even healthy controls.

For the unsorted PBMC libraries, 2 million PBMCs were stored in RNAlater at -80 degrees C until RNA extraction and were used to generate the libraries. The multiple sclerosis patients were enrolled in a US clinical protocol that evaluated disease progression with magnetic resonance imaging. Peripheral blood was subjected to Ficoll-Hypaque density gradient centrifugation to isolate PBMCs, which were then cryopreserved in liquid nitrogen. cDNA was synthesized by template-switch 5'RACE using a primer with a 10-nucleotide random unique molecular identifier that tagged each TCR transcript. Every sequencing run covered 15-18 subjects and yielded more than 180 million TCR-beta sequences. The RNeasy kit was used for extraction of total RNA. Using the KAPA Real-time Library Amplification kit, TCR-beta VDJ regions were amplified with primers for the TCR constant region and the 5'RACE anchor. A first PCR added sample indexes and Illumina adaptors, after which a second PCR increased the library yield. After purification with Ampure beads, the TCR product of roughly 650 bp was size-selected on a 2% E-gel SizeSelection system. Before pooling, library quality was assessed on a Bioanalyzer, concentration was determined with Qubit, and library quantification was performed with the Kapa Library Quantification kit. Libraries were sequenced paired-end 2 x 150 bp on an Illumina HiSeq 2500. To increase sequence diversity, roughly 25-31% phiX was spiked into each library pool. The original pipeline was this. Quality-filtered reads were processed with the UMI-based MiGEC pipeline, which removed over 75% of raw TCR sequences during error correction. IMGT germline references were used for alignment of VDJ genes, and clonotypes were defined by a unique CDR3 amino acid sequence together with V-J genes. VDJtools evaluated clonal expansion, Shannon diversity and CDR3 relatedness (CalcPairwiseDistances, ClusterSamples); CLCbio workbench built phylogenetic trees. Clones with at least 8 unique UMIs were defined as expanded, with this threshold being based on coefficient-of-variation modelling across technical triplicates. TCRdb reworked the public reads: Q25 trimming with fastp, MiXCR clone assembly, productive beta chains retained. Merged by CDR3 protein, the rows form single entries marked with the most common genes and DNA. What appears here as the V and J calls and clone size reflects TCRdb's work, not the paper's. The sample table holds about 120,000 distinct CDR3 sequences, of which roughly 3.2% were seen once. In total, the top ten clones hold about 1.2% of the sample.

Trimming costs V 5 bases and J 7 bases, and their ends lie 14 bases apart. Based on the germline V gene, the CDR1 and CDR2 sequences are KGHSH and LQKENI. From cysteine to phenylalanine, the CDR3 is 13 amino acids long. The CDR3 DNA has 39 bases and is translated from base 1. This clonotype was detected many times. The antigen this receptor binds is unknown. There are no base qualities to consult, and no much larger clone falls within one base. The receptor chain draws on TRBV18 and TRBJ2-5; confidence is insufficient to name the D gene. The TCR comes from a woman aged 25 to 39 with multiple sclerosis. What was sequenced was PBMCs. This receptor carries the CDR3 CASSADPMGTQYF. The nucleotides are TGTGCCAGCTCAGCGGATCCAATGGGGACCCAGTACTTC.